Reported below is one T cell receptor (beta chain). The clone's antigen remains unknown. It has no much larger one-base neighbor in the sample; base qualities were not kept. Trimming takes 6 bases from V and 3 bases from J, and the germline ends sit 14 bases apart. The cysteine opens and the phenylalanine closes a CDR3 of 14 amino acids. The retained sequence is limited to the CDR3, 42 bases, with the frame set at the first base. As encoded in the germline V gene, CDR1 is MNHEY while CDR2 is SVGAGI. This specimen belongs to a study of blood T cell repertoires in COVID-19 (dated by TCRdb to 2019 to 2021). Some background on the complete study: Collaborator samples came from the United States, Italy and Spain and covered acute and convalescent phases of COVID-19. The material from the prospective study consisted of cDNA or gDNA derived from T cells, B-cell-depleted T cells, or PBMCs. Subjects who had been exposed to COVID-19, were actively infected with it, or had recovered from it provided the deeply sampled blood TCRbeta repertoires that made up the dataset. The repertoires were made available in a free public database intended to serve as a resource for research on the immune response to SARS-CoV-2. The samples were drawn from the first 160 participants of the ongoing ImmuneRACE study and from 950 to 1,500 subjects provided by 6 global collaborators. A de-identified subject ID, COVID-19 status, age in years and sex were almost always included in the sample metadata. Where HLA class I and class II types were available, the types were taken from metadata supplied by the sample provider, not from assay-based typing.

TCRbeta CDR3 regions were amplified from genomic DNA by means of the immunoSEQ Assay, a bias-controlled multiplex PCR. From the authors' description of their analysis: Within the assay, amplification of reference gene primers was used to estimate how many nucleated cells each sample contained. To quantify the absolute abundance of each unique TCRbeta CDR3 rearrangement, sequence reads were collapsed and filtered. For each sample, productive Simpson clonality was calculated as the square root of Simpson's diversity index over productive rearrangements. TCRdb mirrors the immuneACCESS table, restricted to in-frame sequences. Some clones are absent from its copies; in checked studies, under half trace to an unresolved V gene, and the reason for the others is unknown. Clone size and the V and J calls come from that table; the DNA yielded D and trimming. The sample has about 300,000 clones on record, about 90% of them singletons. Under 6% of the sample comes from the top ten.

Summary of the overall study and its limitations: The quantity of clinical and demographic metadata differed by source and by participant and was supplied without curation.

Participants in the prospective study were enrolled through a virtual design, were aged about 18 to 89 years, and lived in 24 United States geographic areas. In the prospective study, cohorts were assigned on the basis of participant-reported clinical history obtained from a screening survey and a study questionnaire. For ImmuneRACE Cohort 3, a participant was defined as recovered based on two consecutive negative NP/OP PCR tests, clearance by a healthcare professional, or resolution of symptoms. Mobile phlebotomists in the prospective study collected whole blood, serum and a nasopharyngeal or oropharyngeal swab from every participant. Additional blood draws and questionnaires over an approximately two-month period could optionally be provided by prospective study participants. Blood samples from the prospective study were shipped frozen or at room temperature prior to DNA extraction.

This chain joins TRBV6-5 to TRBJ1-2; a confident D gene designation cannot be given. The sequenced sample was PBMCs or T cells enriched from blood (not recorded which). The sequence derives from a woman younger than 45 who had recovered from COVID-19. The DNA sequence is as follows: TGTGCCAGCAGAATCGCCGGGAGCCACTATGGCTACACCTTC. Protein translation: CASRIAGSHYGYTF.